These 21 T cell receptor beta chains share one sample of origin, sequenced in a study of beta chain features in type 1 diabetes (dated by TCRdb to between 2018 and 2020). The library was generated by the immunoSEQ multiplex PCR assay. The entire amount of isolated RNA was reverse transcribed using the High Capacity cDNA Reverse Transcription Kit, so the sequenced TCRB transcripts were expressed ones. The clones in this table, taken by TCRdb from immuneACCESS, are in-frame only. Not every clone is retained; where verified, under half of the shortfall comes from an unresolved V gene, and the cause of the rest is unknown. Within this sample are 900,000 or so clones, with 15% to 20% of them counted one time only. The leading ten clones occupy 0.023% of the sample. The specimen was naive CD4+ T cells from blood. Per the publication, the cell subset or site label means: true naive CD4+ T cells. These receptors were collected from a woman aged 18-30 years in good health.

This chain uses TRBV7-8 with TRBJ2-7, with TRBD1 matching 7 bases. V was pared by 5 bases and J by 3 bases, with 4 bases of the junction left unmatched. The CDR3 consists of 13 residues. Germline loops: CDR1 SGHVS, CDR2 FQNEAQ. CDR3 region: CASSPGTDYEQYF. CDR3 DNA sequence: TGTGCCAGCAGCCCAGGGACAGACTACGAGCAGTACTTC.

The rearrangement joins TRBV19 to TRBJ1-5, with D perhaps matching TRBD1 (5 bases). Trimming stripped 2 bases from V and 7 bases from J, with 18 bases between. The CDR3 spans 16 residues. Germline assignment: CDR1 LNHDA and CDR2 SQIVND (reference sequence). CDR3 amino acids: CASSIQGDGTGQPQHF. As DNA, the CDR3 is TGTGCCAGTAGTATACAGGGAGACGGAACGGGACAGCCCCAGCATTTT.

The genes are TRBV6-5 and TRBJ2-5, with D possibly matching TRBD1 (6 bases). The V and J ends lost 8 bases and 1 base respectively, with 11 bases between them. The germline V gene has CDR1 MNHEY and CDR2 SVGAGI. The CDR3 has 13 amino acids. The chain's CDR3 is CASSTGIQETQYF. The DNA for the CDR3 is TGTGCCAGCTCTACAGGGATCCAAGAGACCCAGTACTTC.

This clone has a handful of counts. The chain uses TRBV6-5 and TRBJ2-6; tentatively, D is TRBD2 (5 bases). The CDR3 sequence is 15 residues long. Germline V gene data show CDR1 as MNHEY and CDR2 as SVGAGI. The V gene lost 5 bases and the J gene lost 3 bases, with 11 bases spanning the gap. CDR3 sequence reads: CASSKLGFGANVLTF. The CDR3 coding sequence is TGTGCCAGCAGTAAACTAGGTTTTGGGGCCAACGTCCTGACTTTC.

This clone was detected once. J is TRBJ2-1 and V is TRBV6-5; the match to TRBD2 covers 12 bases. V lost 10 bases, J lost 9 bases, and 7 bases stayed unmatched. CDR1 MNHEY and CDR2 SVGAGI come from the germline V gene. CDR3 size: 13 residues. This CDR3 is CATVTSGSGEQFF. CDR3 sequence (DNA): TGTGCCACCGTGACTAGCGGGAGTGGTGAGCAGTTCTTC.

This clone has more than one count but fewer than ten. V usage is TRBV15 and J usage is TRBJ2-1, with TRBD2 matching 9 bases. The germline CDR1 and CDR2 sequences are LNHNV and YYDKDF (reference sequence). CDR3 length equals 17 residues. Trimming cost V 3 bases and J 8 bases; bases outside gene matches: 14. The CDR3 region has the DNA TGTGCCACCAGCAGGGGGGCATCGGTAGCGGGAGTTGATGAGCAGTTCTTC. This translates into CATSRGASVAGVDEQFF.

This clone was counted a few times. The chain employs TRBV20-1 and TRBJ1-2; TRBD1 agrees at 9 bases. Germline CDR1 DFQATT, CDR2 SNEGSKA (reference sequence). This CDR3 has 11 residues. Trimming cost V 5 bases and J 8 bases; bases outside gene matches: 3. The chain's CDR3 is CSAFGQGGYTF. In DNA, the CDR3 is TGCAGTGCTTTCGGACAGGGGGGCTACACCTTC.

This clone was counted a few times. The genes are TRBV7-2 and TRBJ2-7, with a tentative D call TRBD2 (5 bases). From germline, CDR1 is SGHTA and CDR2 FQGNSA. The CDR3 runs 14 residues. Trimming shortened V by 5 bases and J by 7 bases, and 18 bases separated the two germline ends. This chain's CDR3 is CASSGSWRLGEQYF. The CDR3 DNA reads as TGTGCCAGCAGCGGAAGTTGGAGGCTGGGTGAGCAGTACTTC.

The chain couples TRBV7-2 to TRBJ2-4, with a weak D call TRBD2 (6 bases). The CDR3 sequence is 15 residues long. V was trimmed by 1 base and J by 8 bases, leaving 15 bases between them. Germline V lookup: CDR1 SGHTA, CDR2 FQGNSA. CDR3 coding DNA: TGTGCCAGCAGCTTAGGGCCCGCGGGACGGGACATTCAGTACTTC. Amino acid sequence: CASSLGPAGRDIQYF.

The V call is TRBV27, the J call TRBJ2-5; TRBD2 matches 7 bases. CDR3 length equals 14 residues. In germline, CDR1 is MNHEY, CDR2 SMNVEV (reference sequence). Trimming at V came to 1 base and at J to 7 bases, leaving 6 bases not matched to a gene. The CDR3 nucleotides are TGTGCCAGCAGTTTATATACGAGGGAGGGGACCCAGTACTTC. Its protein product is CASSLYTREGTQYF.

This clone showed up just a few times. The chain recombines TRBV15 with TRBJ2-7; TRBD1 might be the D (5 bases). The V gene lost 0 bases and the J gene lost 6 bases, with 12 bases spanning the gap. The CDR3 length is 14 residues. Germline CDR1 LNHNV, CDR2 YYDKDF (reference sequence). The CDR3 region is CATSRDLMGREQYF. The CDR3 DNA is TGTGCCACCAGCAGAGATCTGATGGGGCGCGAGCAGTACTTC.

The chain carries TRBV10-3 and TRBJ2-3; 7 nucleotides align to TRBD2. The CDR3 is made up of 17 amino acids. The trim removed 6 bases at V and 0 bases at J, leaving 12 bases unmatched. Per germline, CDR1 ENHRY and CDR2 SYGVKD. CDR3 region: CAIRASSGTTSTDTQYF. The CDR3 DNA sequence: TGTGCCATCAGGGCATCCTCCGGGACTACTAGCACAGATACGCAGTATTTT.

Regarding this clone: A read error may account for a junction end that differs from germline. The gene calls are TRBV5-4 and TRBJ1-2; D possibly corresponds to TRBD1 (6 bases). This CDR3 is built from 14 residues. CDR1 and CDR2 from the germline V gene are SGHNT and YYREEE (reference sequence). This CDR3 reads CASSQPGTNYGYTF. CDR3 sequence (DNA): TGCGCCAGCAGCCAACCCGGGACAAACTATGGCTACACCTTC.

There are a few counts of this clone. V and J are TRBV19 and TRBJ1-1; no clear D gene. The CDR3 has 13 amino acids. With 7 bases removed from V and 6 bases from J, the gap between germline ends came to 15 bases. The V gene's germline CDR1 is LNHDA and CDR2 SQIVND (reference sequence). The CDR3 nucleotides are TGTGCCAGTAATCAACGGTCTGACGCTGAAGCTTTCTTT. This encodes CASNQRSDAEAFF.

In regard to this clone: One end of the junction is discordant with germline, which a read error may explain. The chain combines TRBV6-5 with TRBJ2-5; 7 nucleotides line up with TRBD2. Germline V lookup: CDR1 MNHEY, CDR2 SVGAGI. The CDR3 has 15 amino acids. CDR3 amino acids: CASKGRGGSAEAQYF. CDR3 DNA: TGTGCCAGCAAGGGCCGGGGCGGGAGTGCAGAGGCCCAGTACTTC.

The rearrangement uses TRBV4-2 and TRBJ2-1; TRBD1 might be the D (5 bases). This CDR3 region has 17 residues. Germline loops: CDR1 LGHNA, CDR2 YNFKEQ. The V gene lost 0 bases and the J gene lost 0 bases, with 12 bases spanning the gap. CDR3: CASSQEGATASYNEQFF. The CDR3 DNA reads TGTGCCAGCAGCCAAGAAGGAGCGACAGCCTCCTACAATGAGCAGTTCTTC.

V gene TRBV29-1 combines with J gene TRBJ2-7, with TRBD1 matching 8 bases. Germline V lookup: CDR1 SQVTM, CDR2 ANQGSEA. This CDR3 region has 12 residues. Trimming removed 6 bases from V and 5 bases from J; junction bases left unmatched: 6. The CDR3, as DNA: TGCAGCGTCAGACAGGGGTTTGACGAGCAGTACTTC. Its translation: CSVRQGFDEQYF.

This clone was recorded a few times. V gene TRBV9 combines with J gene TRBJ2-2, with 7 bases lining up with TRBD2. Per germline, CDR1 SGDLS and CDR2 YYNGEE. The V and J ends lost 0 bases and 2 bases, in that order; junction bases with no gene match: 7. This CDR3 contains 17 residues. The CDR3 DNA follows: TGTGCCAGCAGCGTAGCCGGGCTAGCGGTTAACACCGGGGAGCTGTTTTTT. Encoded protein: CASSVAGLAVNTGELFF. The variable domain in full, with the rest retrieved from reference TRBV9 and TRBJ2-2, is DSGVTQTPKHLITATGQRVTLRCSPRSGDLSVYWYQQSLDQGLQFLIQYYNGEERAKGNILERFSAQQFPDLHSELNLSSLELGDSALYFCASSVAGLAVNTGELFFGEGSRLTVL.

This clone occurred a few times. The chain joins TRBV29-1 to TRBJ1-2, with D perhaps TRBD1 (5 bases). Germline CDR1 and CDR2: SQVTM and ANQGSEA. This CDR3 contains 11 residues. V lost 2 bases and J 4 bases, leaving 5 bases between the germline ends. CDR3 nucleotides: TGCAGCGTTGAACAGGGCTATGGCTACACCTTC. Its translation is CSVEQGYGYTF.

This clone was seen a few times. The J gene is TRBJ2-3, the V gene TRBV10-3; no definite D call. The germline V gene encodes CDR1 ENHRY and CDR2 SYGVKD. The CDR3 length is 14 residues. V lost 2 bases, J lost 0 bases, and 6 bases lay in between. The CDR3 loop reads CAISERASTDTQYF. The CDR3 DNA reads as TGTGCCATCAGTGAGCGGGCGAGCACAGATACGCAGTATTTT.

The CDR3 protein is CASSKTSISEQFF. The CDR3 coding sequence is TGTGCCAGCAGTAAGACTAGTATCTCTGAGCAGTTCTTC. The rearrangement joins TRBV6-5 to TRBJ2-1; possible D gene TRBD2, 6 bases. Germline CDR1 is MNHEY and CDR2 is SVGAGI. The CDR3 is 13 residues long. Between the trimmed V and J ends, which lost 5 bases and 9 bases, there was a span of 14 bases.